This passage covers 26 T cell receptor beta chains from one sample sequenced in a study of memory CD4+ T cells and cytomegalovirus serostatus. The sort gate was single viable CD3+CD4+CD8-CD45RO+ cells for memory CD4+ T cells. The repertoire was sequenced with immunoSEQ multiplex PCR; TCRdb's copy has only in-frame clones and lacks some. The sample lists around 99,000 clones, roughly 80% occurring once. The specimen sequenced was memory CD4+ T cells from blood. The receptors were sampled from an adult in good health and CMV-seropositive.

V and J are TRBV2 and TRBJ1-2, with TRBD1 matching 9 bases. CDR1 and CDR2 from the germline V gene are SNHLY and FYNNEI. This CDR3 region has 14 residues. V shed 6 bases and J 8 bases; nucleotides not matched to a gene: 10. The CDR3 spells CASRPGQGLEGYTF. CDR3 nucleotides: TGTGCCAGCAGGCCGGGACAGGGCTTGGAAGGCTACACCTTC.

The genes are TRBV18 and TRBJ2-7; TRBD2 matches at 10 bases. The V segment lost 3 bases and the J segment 5 bases; nucleotides outside the gene matches: 13. CDR3 length: 17 residues. Per the germline V gene, CDR1 is KGHSH and CDR2 is LQKENI. This CDR3 reads CASSPFGLAGASNEQYF. The CDR3 nucleotides are TGTGCCAGCTCACCCTTTGGGCTAGCGGGAGCTTCCAACGAGCAGTACTTC.

This CDR3 reads CASSWTREETQYF. As DNA, the CDR3 is TGTGCCAGCAGCTGGACTAGGGAGGAGACCCAGTACTTC. V is TRBV11-3 and J is TRBJ2-5, with 7 bases that match TRBD2. CDR3 length: 13 amino acids. Germline assignment: CDR1 SGHNT and CDR2 YENEEA. Unmatched junction bases numbered 4, after V lost 4 bases and J lost 5 bases.

The J gene is TRBJ1-1, the V gene TRBV29-1; 11 bases match TRBD1. The length of the CDR3 is 15 residues. CDR1 is SQVTM and CDR2 is ANQGSEA in the germline V gene. Trimming cost V 7 bases and J 1 base; bases outside gene matches: 8. In DNA, the CDR3 is TGCAGCGCCACAGGGACAGGGGGACCGAACACTGAAGCTTTCTTT. Translated: CSATGTGGPNTEAFF.

The chain uses TRBV19 and TRBJ1-5; unclear D gene. This CDR3 is 13 amino acids long. CDR1 is LNHDA, CDR2 SQIVND, per germline (reference sequence). V lost 8 bases to trimming and J lost 3 bases, with 11 bases between them. CDR3 loop: CASSPKYNQPQHF. In nucleotides, the CDR3 is TGTGCCAGTTCCCCGAAGTACAATCAGCCCCAGCATTTT.

The chain carries TRBV9 and TRBJ2-3; D not certain. V lost 2 bases to trimming and J lost 0 bases, with 4 bases between them. Germline CDR1 is SGDLS and CDR2 is YYNGEE. The CDR3 has 13 residues. CDR3 protein: CASSVTSTDTQYF. In nucleotides, the CDR3 is TGTGCCAGCAGCGTCACTAGCACAGATACGCAGTATTTT. Complete variable domain (other parts from reference TRBV9 and TRBJ2-3): DSGVTQTPKHLITATGQRVTLRCSPRSGDLSVYWYQQSLDQGLQFLIQYYNGEERAKGNILERFSAQQFPDLHSELNLSSLELGDSALYFCASSVTSTDTQYFGPGTRLTVL.

V and J are TRBV7-8 and TRBJ2-3, with a tentative D call TRBD2 (5 bases). The V gene's germline CDR1 is SGHVS and CDR2 FQNEAQ. This CDR3 contains 18 residues. V was shortened by 5 bases and J by 3 bases, with 24 bases between the two germline ends. The CDR3 region has the DNA TGTGCCAGCAGCCAGAGGGAGAAGCGGTCCGAAGGGACAGATACGCAGTATTTT. Its protein is CASSQREKRSEGTDTQYF.

The genes are TRBV4-2 and TRBJ2-1, with 8 bases lining up with TRBD2. V gave up 3 bases and J gave up 6 bases; unmatched junction bases: 7. Looked up from germline, CDR1 is LGHNA and CDR2 is YNFKEQ. The CDR3 sequence is 15 residues long. The CDR3 protein is CASSQHGTRGNEQFF. The CDR3, as DNA: TGTGCCAGCAGCCAGCACGGGACTAGGGGCAATGAGCAGTTCTTC.

V and J are TRBV18 and TRBJ2-7, with 7 bases aligning to TRBD2. This CDR3 contains 15 residues. With 0 bases clipped from V and 2 bases from J, the junction kept 4 bases outside the gene matches. Per germline, CDR1 KGHSH and CDR2 LQKENI. CDR3 sequence reads: CASSPPLANTYEQYF. The CDR3 DNA reads TGTGCCAGCTCACCACCACTAGCGAACACCTACGAGCAGTACTTC.

The chain is built from TRBV29-1 and TRBJ2-5; 8 positions match TRBD1. The CDR3 is 12 residues long. Germline values: CDR1 SQVTM, CDR2 ANQGSEA. V was pared by 5 bases and J by 4 bases, with 3 bases of the junction left unmatched. The CDR3 sequence is CSVKTGVETQYF. In DNA, the CDR3 is TGCAGCGTTAAGACAGGGGTAGAGACCCAGTACTTC. Using reference TRBV29-1 and TRBJ2-5 for the parts outside the CDR3, the full variable domain is SAVISQKPSRDICQRGTSLTIQCQVDSQVTMMFWYRQQPGQSLTLIATANQGSEATYESGFVIDKFPISRPNLTFSTLTVSNMSPEDSSIYLCSVKTGVETQYFGPGTRLLVL.

This clone was seen once. The V call is TRBV5-4, the J call TRBJ2-3; D not resolved. Looked up from germline, CDR1 is SGHNT and CDR2 is YYREEE (reference sequence). The CDR3 has 12 amino acids. Trimming stripped 3 bases from V and 2 bases from J, with 4 bases between. CDR3 amino acids: CASSYDTDTQYF. As DNA, the CDR3 is TGTGCCAGCAGCTACGACACAGATACGCAGTATTTT.

The rearrangement links TRBV2 to TRBJ2-5, with D unclear. Germline CDR1 reads SNHLY; CDR2 reads FYNNEI. The V and J ends lost 3 bases and 6 bases respectively, with 11 bases between them. The CDR3 runs 13 residues. The CDR3 DNA reads as TGTGCCAGCAGTGAGGCCCCAGTTCAGACCCAGTACTTC. Its protein is CASSEAPVQTQYF.

V usage is TRBV11-2 and J usage is TRBJ2-5; D not resolved. Germline lookup yields CDR1 SGHAT and CDR2 FQNNGV. The CDR3 extends over 13 amino acids. V was cut by 3 bases and J by 4 bases, with 9 bases left in between. The CDR3 nucleotides are TGTGCCAGCAGCTTTGGGTATCGAGAGACCCAGTACTTC. Protein: CASSFGYRETQYF.

V is TRBV10-3 and J is TRBJ2-3, with 16 bases that match TRBD2. Germline lookup yields CDR1 ENHRY and CDR2 SYGVKD. This CDR3 is built from 18 residues. V shed 7 bases and J 0 bases; nucleotides not matched to a gene: 7. The CDR3, as DNA: TGTGCCATCATTTCCGGGACTAGCGGGAGGGCTAGCACAGATACGCAGTATTTT. As protein: CAIISGTSGRASTDTQYF.

This clone appeared once. The chain uses TRBV2 and TRBJ2-1, with TRBD2 identical over 13 bases. V lost 8 bases to trimming and J lost 5 bases; unmatched junction nucleotides: 3. This CDR3 comprises 14 residues. Germline loops: CDR1 SNHLY, CDR2 FYNNEI. In nucleotides, the CDR3 is TGTGCCAGCGTAGGGACTAGCGGGGACAATGAGCAGTTCTTC. Its translation is CASVGTSGDNEQFF. Drawing the rest from reference TRBV2 and TRBJ2-1, the complete variable domain is EPEVTQTPSHQVTQMGQEVILRCVPISNHLYFYWYRQILGQKVEFLVSFYNNEISEKSEIFDDQFSVERPDGSNFTLKIRSTKLEDSAMYFCASVGTSGDNEQFFGPGTRLTVL.

The genes are TRBV20-1 and TRBJ2-3; no definite D call. The CDR3 covers 11 residues. Germline assignment: CDR1 DFQATT and CDR2 SNEGSKA (reference sequence). V shed 1 base and J shed 4 bases, with 3 bases lying between them. The CDR3 DNA is TGCAGTGCTAGAGCTGCAGATACGCAGTATTTT. Translated, it gives CSARAADTQYF.

This clone was counted once. The V and J genes are TRBV5-1 and TRBJ1-1, with D unclear. The CDR3 is 14 residues long. CDR1 is SGHRS, CDR2 YFSETQ, per germline. V gave up 1 base and J gave up 1 base, with 8 bases separating them. CDR3 residues: CASSLLEGNTEAFF. In nucleotides, the CDR3 is TGCGCCAGCAGCTTGTTGGAAGGGAACACTGAAGCTTTCTTT.

The rearrangement links TRBV29-1 to TRBJ2-7; 8 bases line up with TRBD1. V dropped 6 bases and J dropped 1; count of bases not matched to a gene: 8. The germline CDR1 and CDR2 sequences are SQVTM and ANQGSEA. CDR3 length: 14 residues. The CDR3, as DNA: TGCAGCGTCCTCCGGGACAGGTCTTCCTACGAGCAGTACTTC. This codes for CSVLRDRSSYEQYF.

This clone was counted a few times. The J gene is TRBJ2-1, the V gene TRBV4-3, with TRBD2 identical over 13 bases. Trimming took 1 base from V and 4 from J; bases not matched to a gene: 7. The germline CDR1 and CDR2 sequences are LGHNA and YSLEER. This CDR3 is built from 18 residues. The CDR3, as DNA: TGCGCCAGCAGCCAAGCGACTAGGGGACTAGCGGGATACAATGAGCAGTTCTTC. Translating gives CASSQATRGLAGYNEQFF.

This chain links TRBV5-1 with TRBJ2-5; a weak D match, TRBD2 (5 bases). The CDR3 has 12 amino acids. The V end lost 3 bases, the J end lost 5 bases, and 8 bases lay between the germline ends. Germline V CDR1 and CDR2: SGHRS, YFSETQ. CDR3 in amino acids: CASSSGRETQYF. For the CDR3, the DNA is TGCGCCAGCAGCTCGGGAAGGGAGACCCAGTACTTC.

The chain links TRBV7-2 to TRBJ1-2; D ambiguous. Germline V CDR1 and CDR2: SGHTA, FQGNSA. The CDR3 length is 12 residues. The V end was cut by 3 bases, the J end by 7 bases, with 9 bases between. The DNA for the CDR3 is TGTGCCAGCAGCTTTCTTAGCGGTGGCTACACCTTC. As protein: CASSFLSGGYTF.

The V call is TRBV2, the J call TRBJ2-7; TRBD1 matches 9 bases. The CDR3 covers 14 residues. With V trimmed by 2 bases and J by 3 bases, 2 bases remained unmatched. Germline V gene data show CDR1 as SNHLY and CDR2 as FYNNEI. The CDR3 spells CASSEMGQGYEQYF. The CDR3 coding sequence is TGTGCCAGCAGTGAAATGGGACAGGGCTACGAGCAGTACTTC.

V and J are TRBV4-2 and TRBJ2-2; 11 nucleotides line up with TRBD2. The CDR3 runs 17 residues. CDR1 and CDR2 from the germline V gene are LGHNA and YNFKEQ. V lost 3 bases to trimming and J lost 4 bases; unmatched junction nucleotides: 7. The CDR3 DNA is TGTGCCAGCAGCCAGGCGACTAGCGGGATTGCCACCGGGGAGCTGTTTTTT. It yields the protein CASSQATSGIATGELFF.

The chain is built from TRBV11-1 and TRBJ2-1; 9 bases are a match to TRBD2. The CDR3 extends over 15 amino acids. CDR1 and CDR2 (germline): SGHAT, FQDESV (reference sequence). Germline trimming cut 5 bases from V and 7 bases from J; bases unmatched to any gene: 9. CDR3 in DNA: TGTGCCAGCAGCGGAAAGGTAGCGGGAGTGAATGAGCAGTTCTTC. This gives the protein CASSGKVAGVNEQFF.

J is TRBJ1-1 and V is TRBV5-1; no clear D gene. V was cut by 0 bases and J by 5 bases, with 17 bases left in between. This CDR3 spans 16 amino acids. The V gene's germline CDR1 is SGHRS and CDR2 YFSETQ. For the CDR3, the DNA is TGCGCCAGCAGCTTGGATGGGCACCTCAGGTATACTGAAGCTTTCTTT. Residues: CASSLDGHLRYTEAFF.

This chain connects TRBV21-1 to TRBJ2-7; the table's TRBD2 call for D was not verified on the DNA. TRBV21-1 is assigned pseudogene status. The CDR3 spans 14 residues. CDR3 in amino acids: CASSKFRSGSEQYF. The CDR3 nucleotides read TGTGCCAGCAGCAAATTTCGATCGGGTTCCGAGCAGTACTTC.